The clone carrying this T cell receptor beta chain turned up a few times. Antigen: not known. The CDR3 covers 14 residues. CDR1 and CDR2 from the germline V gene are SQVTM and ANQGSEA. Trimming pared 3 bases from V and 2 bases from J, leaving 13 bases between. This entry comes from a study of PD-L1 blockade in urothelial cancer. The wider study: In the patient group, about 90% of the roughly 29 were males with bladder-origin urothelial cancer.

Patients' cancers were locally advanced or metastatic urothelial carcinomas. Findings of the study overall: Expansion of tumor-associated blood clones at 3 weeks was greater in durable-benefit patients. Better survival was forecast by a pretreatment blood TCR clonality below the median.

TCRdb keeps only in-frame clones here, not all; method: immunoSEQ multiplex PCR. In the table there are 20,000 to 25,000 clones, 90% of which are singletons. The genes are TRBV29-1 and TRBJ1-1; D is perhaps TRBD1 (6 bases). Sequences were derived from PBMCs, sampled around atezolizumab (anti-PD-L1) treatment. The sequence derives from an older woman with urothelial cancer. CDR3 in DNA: TGCAGCGTTGAGTTAGGGGGGGTTAACACTGAAGCTTTCTTT. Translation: CSVELGGVNTEAFF.